This is a list of T cell receptor beta chains from one sample in a study of blood T cell repertoires in COVID-19. Data came from immunoSEQ multiplex PCR; TCRdb stores just in-frame clones and leaves some out. The table has about 490,000 clones, roughly 88% seen once. The sequenced material came from peripheral blood. These receptor sequences come from a human donor in a cohort sampled during active COVID-19. Both conserved end residues are part of each CDR3. Each record gives: clone size, V gene, CDR3 protein. Some rows mark clone size as missing; the rest say once, few, many or name a class of expanded clone.

size: NA; V: TRBV7-3; CDR3: CASSALAGVNGELFF
size: NA; V: TRBV18; CDR3: CASSPSGQGDYGYTF
size: NA; V: TRBV9; CDR3: CASSRGRAGEKLFF
size: NA; V: TRBV7-8; CDR3: CASSSFFGRFAGEQYF
size: once; V: TRBV7-7; CDR3: CASSLGQGANLGGNTIYF
size: NA; V: TRBV18; CDR3: CASSPRAPGTDRLKQYF
size: once; V: TRBV7-2; CDR3: CASSPSSVATYNEQFF
size: NA; V: TRBV6-2/TRBV6-3; CDR3: CASSGTANTEAFF
size: once; V: TRBV29-1; CDR3: CSAGDRVLNTEAFF
size: few; V: TRBV29-1; CDR3: CSVEDRAGMGGYTF
size: NA; V: TRBV23-1; CDR3: CASSQGQPNEKLFF
size: NA; V: TRBV2; CDR3: CASTQGNSPLHF
size: once; V: TRBV30; CDR3: CAWSVLGDNYGYTF
size: NA; V: TRBV6-5; CDR3: CATQDTGLNEKLFF
size: NA; V: TRBV4-2; CDR3: CASSQDITGGSISEPLKQYF
size: NA; V: TRBV7-3; CDR3: CASSLGLAGLDEQFF
size: NA; V: TRBV5-1; CDR3: CASSLFSSGGYNTEAFF
size: once; V: TRBV27; CDR3: CASSLSVQKSNEQFF
size: once; V: TRBV6-5; CDR3: CASRPTGQKQYF
size: NA; V: TRBV29-1; CDR3: CSKTQPGETQYF
size: NA; V: TRBV18; CDR3: CASSYRQGAKAETQYF
size: NA; V: TRBV30; CDR3: CAWSQGRGIYGYTF
size: NA; V: TRBV4-3; CDR3: CASSRGLAGSSEQFF
size: NA; V: TRBV27; CDR3: CASSPKPGGFSKNIQYF
size: NA; V: TRBV10-1; CDR3: CASSESVRGAPNTEAFF
size: NA; V: TRBV18; CDR3: CASSLGTASYGYTF
size: NA; V: TRBV11-2; CDR3: CASSLWEKTYNEQFF
size: NA; V: TRBV18; CDR3: CASSWTAVSGANVLTF
size: NA; V: TRBV27; CDR3: CASSLWRETTDTQYF
size: NA; V: TRBV7-2; CDR3: CASSRWGPGEKLFF
size: NA; V: TRBV5-1; CDR3: CASGEKTGPNYGYTF
size: NA; V: TRBV29-1; CDR3: CSVSKGGWNEQFF
size: NA; V: TRBV5-1; CDR3: CASSQTGEANEKLFF
size: NA; V: TRBV28; CDR3: CASSFPGQINEKLFF
size: NA; V: TRBV15; CDR3: CATSDWAGPQHF
size: NA; V: TRBV18; CDR3: CASSLSTGGIVTEAFF
size: NA; V: TRBV7-9; CDR3: CASSPWTTYLSGNTIYF
size: NA; V: TRBV29-1; CDR3: CSPRESQTPLDSYGYTF
size: NA; V: TRBV7-3; CDR3: CASSLIGERDTQYF
size: NA; V: TRBV9; CDR3: CASSPSGNEQFF
size: once; V: TRBV11-2; CDR3: CASSFTSVSTDTQYF
size: once; V: TRBV6-6; CDR3: CASSSDGTGLYNEQFF
size: NA; V: TRBV28; CDR3: CASRPRDRFTNYGYTF
size: NA; V: TRBV6-2/TRBV6-3; CDR3: CASSPLRATGELFF
size: NA; V: TRBV4-1; CDR3: CASSHSTGYEQYF
size: NA; V: TRBV14; CDR3: CASSADPGGETQYF
size: NA; V: TRBV20-1; CDR3: CSARVSDEQFF
size: NA; V: TRBV7-2; CDR3: CASSSSSGRRNEQFF
size: once; V: TRBV29-1; CDR3: CSVGRQAETEAFF
size: NA; V: TRBV18; CDR3: CASSRGQGDIYEQYF
size: NA; V: TRBV19; CDR3: CATTDRGKQPQHF
size: NA; V: TRBV7-9; CDR3: CASSLNRGQGFSGANVLTF
size: NA; V: TRBV18; CDR3: CASSPWGGQPQHF
size: NA; V: TRBV2; CDR3: CASWTRGVRTDTQYF
size: NA; V: TRBV24-1; CDR3: CATSETGNEQFF
size: NA; V: TRBV7-2; CDR3: CASSLVNEQFF